This is a list of T cell receptor beta chains from one sample in a study of response to subunit inactivated influenza vaccine. TCRdb processed the RT-PCR reads anew with MiXCR; each CDR3 protein has one entry. This table has approximately 200,000 distinct CDR3 sequences, approximately 14% appearing once. Material: CD8+ T cells sorted from PBMCs, obtained 5 days after vaccination. The receptor source for this set is a man aged 45-60 years who received an inactivated influenza vaccine. Each CDR3 is given with its conserved first and last residue. Fields, in order: clone size, J gene, D gene, V gene, CDR3 protein, CDR3 DNA. The D gene is left open where the match is weak. Some rows have no size entry. The others give once, few or many, or a class for an expanded clone.

size: -
J: TRBJ2-3
D: TRBD2
V: TRBV10-3
CDR3: CAISAWLAEENTDTQYF
DNA: TGTGCCATCAGTGCTTGGCTAGCGGAAGAAAACACAGATACGCAGTATTTT

size: -
J: TRBJ2-1
D: -
V: TRBV27
CDR3: CASSLSSRAYEQFF
DNA: TGTGCCAGCAGTTTATCTAGCAGGGCCTATGAGCAGTTCTTC

size: few
J: TRBJ1-5
D: -
V: TRBV2
CDR3: CASSEAMGGGQPQHF
DNA: TGTGCCAGCAGTGAAGCCATGGGGGGAGGACAGCCCCAGCATTTT

size: -
J: TRBJ2-5
D: TRBD1
V: TRBV6-2/TRBV6-3
CDR3: CASGEQGALETQYF
DNA: TGTGCCAGCGGGGAGCAGGGGGCCCTGGAGACCCAGTACTTC

size: few
J: TRBJ2-1
D: -
V: TRBV12-3/TRBV12-4
CDR3: CASSLTGDEQFF
DNA: TGTGCCAGCAGTTTAACCGGGGATGAGCAGTTCTTC

size: -
J: TRBJ2-1
D: -
V: TRBV30
CDR3: CAWTSPSNNEQFF
DNA: TGTGCCTGGACTAGCCCCTCTAACAATGAGCAGTTCTTC

size: -
J: TRBJ1-1
D: TRBD1
V: TRBV20-1
CDR3: CRSKDIRGTEAFF
DNA: TGCAGGTCTAAGGACATCAGGGGGACTGAAGCTTTCTTT

size: few
J: TRBJ2-2
D: -
V: TRBV27
CDR3: CASSWVGVFGELFF
DNA: TGTGCCAGCAGTTGGGTAGGAGTCTTCGGGGAGCTGTTTTTT

size: -
J: TRBJ1-2
D: TRBD1
V: TRBV12-3/TRBV12-4
CDR3: CASSLRQGAGGYTF
DNA: TGTGCCAGCAGTTTAAGGCAGGGGGCTGGTGGCTACACCTTC

size: few
J: TRBJ1-2
D: -
V: TRBV24-1
CDR3: CATSDFGGSGYTF
DNA: TGTGCCACCAGTGATTTTGGGGGATCAGGCTACACCTTC